What follows describes a single T cell receptor beta chain. Its antigen is unidentified. A sort by CD45RO/CCR7/CD25/CD127/CD95/CD27 yielded CD4+ naive, central memory, regulatory and stem cell-like memory cells. Germline CDR1 is MNHNY and CDR2 is SVGAGI (reference sequence). With 6 bases clipped from V and 15 bases from J, the junction kept 8 bases outside the gene matches. The CDR3 is 11 amino acids. The data were obtained in a study of beta chain features in type 1 diabetes. Regarding the study as a whole: In type 1 diabetes patients, VDJ junctions had fewer insertions; deletions at these junctions were more frequent. In every one of the four CD4+ subsets, TCRB CDR3s were moderately but significantly shorter in Type 1 diabetes patients.

The study reverse transcribed the entire isolated RNA, so it sequenced expressed TCRB transcripts. Some clones are missing from TCRdb's copy, which holds only in-frame ones; the method was immunoSEQ multiplex PCR. The sample consists of 60,000 or so clones, roughly 50% of them appearing once. The sequenced sample consisted of Tregs from blood. The gene calls are TRBV6-6 and TRBJ2-1; 7 bases align to TRBD1. The source is a woman aged 40 to 50 with type 1 diabetes. CDR3 bases: TGTGCCAGCAGCCCCGGGACAGAGGCGTTCTTC. Amino acid sequence: CASSPGTEAFF.